This T cell receptor (beta chain) originates from a study of CXCR3-negative and CXCR3-positive naive CD8 T cells. Study overall: Across all libraries, TRB reads numbered some 140 million, with about 1.5 +/- 0.3 million in each library. Overall study results and limits: Diversity ran similarly high across both naive subsets but far lower in memory CD8+ cells. With CXCR3 expression partially decreased after cryopreservation, most assays relied on fresh PBMCs. TRB CDR3s were more hydrophobic in CXCR3-positive than in CXCR3-negative naive cells.

The TRB libraries of cDNA were built by UMI-labeled 5' RACE. With the 5' RACE reads reprocessed, TCRdb shows one record per CDR3 protein and no DNA. The sample has about 5,800 distinct CDR3 sequences. Those CD8+ T cells considered naive were CD45RO-CCR7+CD27+CD95-. On this clonotype itself: The target antigen is unknown.

The CDR3 totals 18 residues. CDR1 and CDR2 from the germline V gene are MDHEN and SYDVKM. The sequenced material came from naive CXCR3+ CD8+ T cells from blood. Regarding subset: CD45RO-CCR7+CD27+CD95- naive CD8+ T cells expressing CXCR3 (TNR3+). V is TRBV28 and J is TRBJ1-2. The sequence was obtained from a human donor in good health. Some clones in this sample may be carry-over from other donors' samples. The CDR3: CASSVLRFSGIAVMGYTF.